Below are 27 T cell receptor beta chains sequenced from a single sample in a study of cytomegalovirus exposure and HLA in healthy donors. Amplification used 60 Vbeta primers and 13 Jbeta primers. Assay used: immunoSEQ multiplex PCR; TCRdb lists only in-frame clones, some missing. The data hold under 200,000 clones, with around 83% observed a single time. The source material was PBMCs. Receptor source: a male donor in good health and CMV-seropositive.

The chain combines TRBV5-1 with TRBJ2-3, with TRBD2 as a possible D gene (6 bases). Germline CDR1 and CDR2: SGHRS and YFSETQ. This CDR3 has 16 residues. V was pared by 0 bases and J by 3 bases, with 14 bases between. In DNA form, the CDR3 reads TGCGCCAGCAGCTTGGGGACCGGGAGTTTAACAGATACGCAGTATTTT. This codes for CASSLGTGSLTDTQYF.

The V call is TRBV7-8, the J call TRBJ1-2, with a weak D call TRBD1 (5 bases). Germline CDR1 is SGHVS and CDR2 is FQNEAQ. There are 15 residues in the CDR3. The ends were cut back, 2 bases at V and 1 base at J, with 11 bases in the middle. The CDR3: CASSLYGADNYGYTF. CDR3 in DNA: TGTGCCAGCAGCTTATATGGGGCAGATAACTATGGCTACACCTTC.

The chain links TRBV7-9 to TRBJ2-2, with 10 positions matching TRBD1. Losses at the gene ends were 4 bases for V and 6 bases for J; bases not matched to a gene: 8. The CDR3 covers 16 residues. Germline V CDR1 and CDR2: SEHNR, FQNEAQ (reference sequence). The CDR3, as DNA: TGTGCCAGCAGCTCACCCTGGACAGGGGGGGCCGGGGAGCTGTTTTTT. Protein product: CASSSPWTGGAGELFF.

In DNA, the CDR3 is TGTGCCAGCACCCACAGAACCCTCACCGGGGAGCTGTTTTTT. It is translated as CASTHRTLTGELFF. The J gene is TRBJ2-2, the V gene TRBV6-6; no clear D gene. This CDR3 contains 14 residues. Trimming stripped 7 bases from V and 4 bases from J, with 13 bases between. Looked up from germline, CDR1 is MNHNY and CDR2 is SVGAGI (reference sequence).

The chain couples TRBV7-9 to TRBJ2-5, with D tentatively TRBD2 (5 bases). This CDR3 contains 13 residues. Germline V lookup: CDR1 SEHNR, CDR2 FQNEAQ (reference sequence). V was cut by 5 bases and J by 5 bases, with 12 bases left in between. The CDR3: CASSGLKRETQYF. In nucleotides, the CDR3 is TGTGCCAGCAGCGGACTTAAGAGGGAGACCCAGTACTTC.

This rearrangement joins TRBV29-1 to TRBJ2-5; TRBD2 matches at 7 bases. Unmatched junction bases numbered 3, after V lost 7 bases and J lost 1 base. The CDR3 spans 12 residues. Germline V gene lookup returns CDR1 SQVTM and CDR2 ANQGSEA. CDR3 DNA: TGCAGCGCACAGCGGGGCCAAGAGACCCAGTACTTC. Translating it yields CSAQRGQETQYF. Based on the CDR3 plus reference TRBV29-1 and TRBJ2-5, the full variable domain is SAVISQKPSRDICQRGTSLTIQCQVDSQVTMMFWYRQQPGQSLTLIATANQGSEATYESGFVIDKFPISRPNLTFSTLTVSNMSPEDSSIYLCSAQRGQETQYFGPGTRLLVL.

The chain is built from TRBV7-2 and TRBJ2-7, with D maybe TRBD1 (6 bases). Germline values: CDR1 SGHTA, CDR2 FQGNSA. Between the trimmed V and J ends, which lost 2 bases and 5 bases, there was a span of 10 bases. The CDR3 has 13 amino acids. For the CDR3, the DNA is TGTGCCAGCAGCTTAAGGGGGATTGACGAGCAGTACTTC. Its protein product is CASSLRGIDEQYF.

The J gene is TRBJ1-1, the V gene TRBV25-1, with 9 bases identical to TRBD1. The CDR3 length is 14 residues. With V trimmed by 8 bases and J by 5 bases, 9 bases remained unmatched. CDR1 MGHDK and CDR2 SYGVNS come from the germline V gene. The CDR3 coding sequence is TGTGCCAGCGGACACAGGGGGCAGAGGACTGAAGCTTTCTTT. This gives the protein CASGHRGQRTEAFF. Combining the CDR3 with reference TRBV25-1 and TRBJ1-1 gives the whole variable domain EADIYQTPRYLVIGTGKKITLECSQTMGHDKMYWYQQDPGMELHLIHYSYGVNSTEKGDLSSESTVSRIRTEHFPLTLESARPSHTSQYLCASGHRGQRTEAFFGQGTRLTVV.

This clone was observed a single time. The rearrangement uses TRBV5-1 and TRBJ2-1, with D possibly being TRBD2 (6 bases). This CDR3 spans 17 amino acids. V lost 1 base and J lost 1, with 15 bases in between. Germline loops: CDR1 SGHRS, CDR2 YFSETQ. CDR3 coding DNA: TGCGCCAGCAGCTTGTATCAAGACGGAGGGTCCTACAATGAGCAGTTCTTC. Protein product: CASSLYQDGGSYNEQFF.

This chain uses TRBV4-3 with TRBJ2-3; 10 bases align to TRBD2. The CDR3 runs 18 residues. V was clipped by 0 bases and J by 2 bases; unmatched bases: 8. CDR1 and CDR2 from the germline V gene are LGHNA and YSLEER. The CDR3 protein is CASSQDSPSGGYTDTQYF. Here the CDR3 DNA reads TGCGCCAGCAGCCAAGATTCGCCTAGCGGGGGCTACACAGATACGCAGTATTTT.

The chain carries TRBV7-8 and TRBJ2-1; 7 positions agree with TRBD1. J lost 6 bases, V lost 6 bases, and 8 bases had no gene match. Germline CDR1 SGHVS, CDR2 FQNEAQ. The CDR3 contains 14 residues. In nucleotides, the CDR3 is TGTGCCAGCAGTAAAACGGACAGGCCCAATGAGCAGTTCTTC. This translates into CASSKTDRPNEQFF.

The chain uses TRBV7-9 and TRBJ2-1; D unclear. The CDR3 spans 14 residues. CDR1 and CDR2 from the germline V gene are SEHNR and FQNEAQ (reference sequence). V lost 5 bases to trimming and J lost 0 bases, with 8 bases between them. Written as DNA, the CDR3 is TGTGCCAGCAGCGCCGGTGGCTCCTACAATGAGCAGTTCTTC. Residues: CASSAGGSYNEQFF.

The chain employs TRBV10-1 and TRBJ2-5, with TRBD2 identical over 9 bases. The J call may not be correct, given that the DNA end is closer to TRBJ2-7. Per germline, CDR1 WNHNN and CDR2 SYGVQD (reference sequence). This CDR3 has 11 amino acids. This CDR3 reads CARAGGYEQYF. The CDR3 coding sequence is TGCGCCAGAGCGGGGGGCTACGAGCAGTACTTC.

This clone has only a few counts. The CDR3 nucleotides are TGTGCCAGCAGCGCAGGGGGCGTATATGGCTACACCTTC. Translating it yields CASSAGGVYGYTF. V is TRBV11-2 and J is TRBJ1-2, with TRBD1 matching over 8 bases. Per germline, CDR1 SGHAT and CDR2 FQNNGV. CDR3 length equals 13 residues. Losses at the gene ends were 5 bases for V and 5 bases for J; bases not matched to a gene: 4.

The CDR3 DNA is TGTGCCAGCAGTCAGGGCTCGGATCAGCCCCAGCATTTT. Translated, it gives CASSQGSDQPQHF. V usage is TRBV6-5 and J usage is TRBJ1-5, with a possible D match to TRBD1 (5 bases). CDR3 length: 13 residues. Trimming took off 5 bases at V and 5 bases at J, with 10 bases between the two ends. CDR1 is MNHEY, CDR2 SVGAGI, per germline.

The V and J genes are TRBV11-2 and TRBJ1-5; 11 bases are a match to TRBD1. The trim removed 5 bases at V and 1 base at J, leaving 7 bases unmatched. Germline CDR1 SGHAT, CDR2 FQNNGV. CDR3 length: 17 amino acids. CDR3 bases: TGTGCCAGCAGCCCGGGGACAGGGGGAGGGAGCAATCAGCCCCAGCATTTT. Amino acid sequence: CASSPGTGGGSNQPQHF.

This sequence joins TRBV11-2 and TRBJ2-1, with 7 positions matching TRBD2. V shed 6 bases and J 3 bases; nucleotides not matched to a gene: 2. The germline V gene has CDR1 SGHAT and CDR2 FQNNGV. CDR3 length equals 13 residues. The CDR3 spells CASRTSSYNEQFF. CDR3 bases: TGTGCCAGCAGGACTAGCAGCTACAATGAGCAGTTCTTC. Supplemented by reference TRBV11-2 and TRBJ2-1, the full variable domain reads EAGVAQSPRYKIIEKRQSVAFWCNPISGHATLYWYQQILGQGPKLLIQFQNNGVVDDSQLPKDRFSAERLKGVDSTLKIQPAKLEDSAVYLCASRTSSYNEQFFGPGTRLTVL.

In the case of this clone: The sample carries other DNA sequences with the same CDR3. J is TRBJ1-4 and V is TRBV5-4; D is possibly TRBD1 (5 bases). Germline CDR1 and CDR2: SGHNT and YYREEE (reference sequence). CDR3 length equals 13 residues. Trimming took off 1 base at V and 7 bases at J, with 8 bases between the two ends. CDR3 DNA sequence: TGTGCCAGCAGCTTGTCAGGGTTTGAAAAACTGTTTTTT. Protein: CASSLSGFEKLFF.

This chain joins TRBV4-1 and TRBJ1-5; D remains unclear. Germline V gene lookup returns CDR1 MGHRA and CDR2 YSYEKL. Deletions cut 4 bases from V and 9 bases from J, with 19 bases between. This CDR3 comprises 15 residues. The CDR3 here is CASSPEKSVYWPQHF. The CDR3 DNA reads as TGCGCCAGCAGCCCTGAAAAGTCGGTATATTGGCCCCAGCATTTT.

V usage is TRBV9 and J usage is TRBJ2-2, with TRBD2 matching 10 bases. The CDR3 runs to 16 residues. Germline trimming cut 4 bases from V and 5 bases from J; bases unmatched to any gene: 8. CDR1 and CDR2 (germline): SGDLS, YYNGEE. In nucleotides, the CDR3 is TGTGCCAGCAGCTCTAATAGCGGGGGGAGTACCGGGGAGCTGTTTTTT. Amino acid sequence: CASSSNSGGSTGELFF. Based on the CDR3 plus reference TRBV9 and TRBJ2-2, the full variable domain is DSGVTQTPKHLITATGQRVTLRCSPRSGDLSVYWYQQSLDQGLQFLIQYYNGEERAKGNILERFSAQQFPDLHSELNLSSLELGDSALYFCASSSNSGGSTGELFFGEGSRLTVL.

This clone was counted a single time. The rearrangement joins TRBV18 to TRBJ1-1; D uncertain. V was pared by 2 bases and J by 5 bases, with 9 bases between. This CDR3 contains 13 residues. Germline CDR1 and CDR2: KGHSH and LQKENI. The CDR3: CASSPSARTEAFF. The CDR3 DNA follows: TGTGCCAGCTCACCATCCGCGAGGACTGAAGCTTTCTTT.

The DNA for the CDR3 is TGTGCCAGCAGTGAAGGTCCTGGCGGCCCAGATACGCAGTATTTT. This sequence encodes CASSEGPGGPDTQYF. The chain recombines TRBV2 with TRBJ2-3; no definite D call. Per the germline V gene, CDR1 is SNHLY and CDR2 is FYNNEI. The CDR3 loop spans 15 amino acids. Trimming shortened V by 1 base and J by 4 bases, and 12 bases separated the two germline ends.

The rearrangement links TRBV9 to TRBJ1-1, with TRBD1 identical over 9 bases. The V gene end was trimmed by 2 bases and the J gene end by 3 bases; junction bases not matched to a gene: 5. Germline V lookup: CDR1 SGDLS, CDR2 YYNGEE. The CDR3 runs to 15 residues. Written as DNA, the CDR3 is TGTGCCAGCAGCGTTTCCGGGACAGGGTACACTGAAGCTTTCTTT. Protein: CASSVSGTGYTEAFF.

In its sample, this clone was seen a few times. The gene calls are TRBV11-2 and TRBJ1-2, with D possibly being TRBD1 (5 bases). V was trimmed by 5 bases and J by 8 bases, leaving 21 bases between them. This CDR3 has 15 residues. CDR1 and CDR2 from the germline V gene are SGHAT and FQNNGV. The CDR3 DNA is TGTGCCAGCAGCCCCGGGACTTTTTCGGCCCTAGGCTACACCTTC. It is translated as CASSPGTFSALGYTF.

This chain links TRBV2 with TRBJ2-1; 8 bases fit TRBD1. J gave up 6 bases and V 8 bases, and 9 bases lay outside the gene matches. The CDR3 contains 14 residues. Germline CDR1 reads SNHLY; CDR2 reads FYNNEI. The CDR3 DNA sequence: TGTGCCAGCGGGGAGCAGGGGGCAAGCAATGAGCAGTTCTTC. Amino acids: CASGEQGASNEQFF. Drawing the rest from reference TRBV2 and TRBJ2-1, the complete variable domain is EPEVTQTPSHQVTQMGQEVILRCVPISNHLYFYWYRQILGQKVEFLVSFYNNEISEKSEIFDDQFSVERPDGSNFTLKIRSTKLEDSAMYFCASGEQGASNEQFFGPGTRLTVL.

This clone appeared a single time. The gene calls are TRBV10-3 and TRBJ1-5; 9 positions match TRBD1. The CDR3 sequence is 15 residues long. Germline V gene sequence: CDR1 ENHRY, CDR2 SYGVKD. V was clipped by 10 bases and J by 8 bases; unmatched bases: 15. CDR3 in amino acids: CATAWERQGGKPQHF. The CDR3 region has the DNA TGTGCCACGGCTTGGGAAAGACAGGGGGGGAAGCCCCAGCATTTT.

This clone was detected a few times. V is TRBV6-5 and J is TRBJ1-2, with D possibly TRBD1 on 6 matching bases. The germline V gene has CDR1 MNHEY and CDR2 SVGAGI. The CDR3 consists of 13 residues. V lost 6 bases, J lost 4 bases, and 12 bases lay in between. The CDR3 region has the DNA TGTGCCAGCAGACAGGGAAGAGTCTATGGCTACACCTTC. Protein: CASRQGRVYGYTF.